These 9 T cell receptor beta chains share one sample of origin, sequenced in a study of identical twins. MiXCR, applied by TCRdb to the 5' RACE reads, yields one record per CDR3 protein. The data show fewer than 550,000 distinct CDR3 sequences, 13% to 15% seen once. A further study also used this sample, focusing on yellow fever vaccine responses in identical twins.

Sample: CD4+ T cells sorted from blood. These receptors were obtained from a young woman in good health.

In this sample, this clonotype turned up a few times. V and J are TRBV20-1 and TRBJ2-4; the match to TRBD2 covers 7 bases. The V segment lost 3 bases and the J segment 1 base; nucleotides outside the gene matches: 3. Germline V CDR1 and CDR2: DFQATT, SNEGSKA (reference sequence). The CDR3 runs to 14 residues. CDR3 sequence reads: CSASGGSAKNIQYF. The CDR3 nucleotides are TGCAGTGCTAGCGGGGGGAGCGCCAAAAACATTCAGTACTTC.

This clonotype was observed a few times. CDR3: CSANRAMNTEAFF. The CDR3 region has the DNA TGCAGTGCAAACAGGGCCATGAACACTGAAGCTTTCTTT. The chain joins TRBV20-1 to TRBJ1-1, with a possible D match to TRBD1 (6 bases). The CDR3 extends over 13 amino acids. Looked up from germline, CDR1 is DFQATT and CDR2 is SNEGSKA (reference sequence). V was trimmed by 6 bases and J by 0 bases, leaving 11 bases between them.

V gene TRBV5-1 combines with J gene TRBJ2-2; weak D call: TRBD2 (5 bases). V lost 0 bases, J lost 7 bases, and 16 bases lay in between. This CDR3 contains 16 residues. The germline V gene encodes CDR1 SGHRS and CDR2 YFSETQ. CDR3 region: CASSLGTPQMGGELFF. In DNA form, the CDR3 reads TGCGCCAGCAGCTTGGGGACTCCCCAGATGGGCGGGGAGCTGTTTTTT.

There are a few counts of this clonotype. The CDR3 nucleotides are TGCGCCAGCAGCCCCATGGTTCAGGAGGCCTACACCTTC. Translation gives CASSPMVQEAYTF. The chain joins TRBV5-1 to TRBJ1-2, with D uncertain. The CDR3 is made up of 13 amino acids. Trimming left V 4 bases short and J 10 bases short, with 17 bases between. Germline lookup yields CDR1 SGHRS and CDR2 YFSETQ.

There are a few counts of this clonotype. This sequence joins TRBV11-3 and TRBJ2-5; no firm D call. Germline V CDR1 and CDR2: SGHNT, YENEEA. Trimming pared 3 bases from V and 4 bases from J, leaving 9 bases between. CDR3 size: 13 residues. CDR3 sequence (DNA): TGTGCCAGCAGCTTCCAGCCTGGAGAGACCCAGTACTTC. This translates into CASSFQPGETQYF.

This clonotype occurred a few times. The V call is TRBV20-1, the J call TRBJ2-6; D is uncertain. The V gene lost 6 bases and the J gene lost 0 bases, with 15 bases spanning the gap. The CDR3 is 16 residues long. Per germline, CDR1 DFQATT and CDR2 SNEGSKA (reference sequence). The CDR3 coding sequence is TGCAGTGCAGTTGCCTTAGTCCACTCTGGGGCCAACGTCCTGACTTTC. It encodes CSAVALVHSGANVLTF.

The J gene is TRBJ2-1, the V gene TRBV7-9; TRBD1 aligns across 10 bases. The J segment lost 6 bases and the V segment lost 6 bases, leaving 8 bases of the junction unmatched. The CDR3 extends over 15 amino acids. Germline V lookup: CDR1 SEHNR, CDR2 FQNEAQ (reference sequence). The CDR3 spells CASSYGQGVGNEQFF. CDR3 DNA sequence: TGTGCCAGCAGTTACGGACAGGGGGTTGGCAATGAGCAGTTCTTC.

The CDR3 is CASSQVPGQGVNTEAFF. In DNA, the CDR3 is TGTGCCAGCTCACAAGTCCCGGGACAGGGTGTGAACACTGAAGCTTTCTTT. This chain uses TRBV18 with TRBJ1-1; 9 bases line up with TRBD1. V was clipped by 4 bases and J by 0 bases; unmatched bases: 9. CDR3 length: 17 amino acids. Germline V gene data show CDR1 as KGHSH and CDR2 as LQKENI. Filled out from reference TRBV18 and TRBJ1-1, the complete variable domain reads NAGVMQNPRHLVRRRGQEARLRCSPMKGHSHVYWYRQLPEEGLKFMVYLQKENIIDESGMPKERFSAEFPKEGPSILRIQQVVRGDSAAYFCASSQVPGQGVNTEAFFGQGTRLTVV.

V is TRBV5-1 and J is TRBJ2-1; tentatively, D is TRBD1 (5 bases). V lost 6 bases and J lost 5, with 15 bases in between. Germline V gene sequence: CDR1 SGHRS, CDR2 YFSETQ. The CDR3 extends over 14 amino acids. The CDR3 loop is CASMGQVGNNEQFF. CDR3 DNA sequence: TGCGCCAGCATGGGGCAAGTAGGCAACAATGAGCAGTTCTTC.